These T cell receptor beta chains were read from a single sample in a study of T cell repertoires in cytomegalovirus infection. In TCRdb, the reads were re-called with MiXCR into one record per CDR3 protein. The sample has under 200,000 distinct CDR3 sequences, more than 9% seen once; the top ten hold about 5%. Sequenced material: PBMCs. Receptors were obtained from a human donor in good health (CMV status not recorded). Some clones in this sample may be carry-over from other donors' samples. The CDR3 runs from the conserved cysteine through the conserved F or W. D genes are given only for firm matches. Only part of the rows carry a size: once, few, many, or a class if the clone is expanded.

CDR3nt	CDR3aa	j_gene	abundance	d_gene	v_gene
TGTGCCAGCAGCTCTCGCAGGGGAGACAATGAGCAGTTCTTC	CASSSRRGDNEQFF	TRBJ2-1	many	-	TRBV7-2
TGCAGTGCTAAAAAGCCAGGGGCTGGGGCCAACGTCCTGACTTTC	CSAKKPGAGANVLTF	TRBJ2-6	-	-	TRBV20-1
TGTGCCACCACTGTGGGCGACGAGCAGTACTTC	CATTVGDEQYF	TRBJ2-7	few	-	TRBV19
TGTGCCAGCTCACCCCAGGACAGGGGGCTGAACACTGAAGCTTTCTTT	CASSPQDRGLNTEAFF	TRBJ1-1	many	TRBD1	TRBV18
TGTGCCAGCAGTCCCCTCGCCTCGGATCAGCCCCAGCATTTT	CASSPLASDQPQHF	TRBJ1-5	many	-	TRBV7-2
TGTGCCAGCAGCCGGGACAGATACAATGAGCAGTTCTTC	CASSRDRYNEQFF	TRBJ2-1	many	TRBD1	TRBV7-2
TGTGCCAGCAGCTCTGGTAATTTTGAAGCTTTCTTT	CASSSGNFEAFF	TRBJ1-1	-	-	TRBV13
TGTGCCAGCAGCTTGAAAGACGGCTACACCTTC	CASSLKDGYTF	TRBJ1-2	few	-	TRBV7-2
TGTGCCAGCAGTGAAACAGGGGGCGCGGACAATGAGCAGTTCTTC	CASSETGGADNEQFF	TRBJ2-1	many	TRBD1	TRBV6-4
TGCGCCAGCAGCCCATGGGACCCTCGGACCGATACGCAGTATTTT	CASSPWDPRTDTQYF	TRBJ2-3	few	-	TRBV5-1
TGTGCCAGCAGAACTACCGGGACACAGAGCAATCAGCCCCAGCATTTT	CASRTTGTQSNQPQHF	TRBJ1-5	many	-	TRBV6-2/TRBV6-3
TGTGCCAGCAGGTCCCGGGAACACACTGAAGCTTTCTTT	CASRSREHTEAFF	TRBJ1-1	many	-	TRBV7-2
TGTGCCAGCAGCTTGGTAGCGGGAGGGCTGCCCGGCACAGATACGCAGTATTTT	CASSLVAGGLPGTDTQYF	TRBJ2-3	many	TRBD2	TRBV7-8
TGTGCCAGCAGCCCCACGGGCTACAATGAGCAGTTCTTC	CASSPTGYNEQFF	TRBJ2-1	-	-	TRBV7-3
TGTGCCAGCAGCCACATTCGCGTTTCAGGTCTATCAGGTAATGAGCAGTTCTTC	CASSHIRVSGLSGNEQFF	TRBJ2-1	many	-	TRBV7-8
TGCAGTGCTAGAGACTTTCTTAGCGGGATTGGCACCGGGGAGCTGTTTTTT	CSARDFLSGIGTGELFF	TRBJ2-2	few	TRBD2	TRBV20-1
TGTGCCAGTAGTCGGGGTTACACTGAAGCTTTCTTT	CASSRGYTEAFF	TRBJ1-1	-	-	TRBV19
TGTGCCAGCAGCTTAGACCGGTATCAGCCCCAGCATTTT	CASSLDRYQPQHF	TRBJ1-5	many	-	TRBV7-2
TGTGCCAGCAGTTCGAGTCGGGACAGGGCTTTCTATGGCTACACCTTC	CASSSSRDRAFYGYTF	TRBJ1-2	many	TRBD1	TRBV28
TGCAGTGCGGGCAACAGGGGTTGGGGGTTTAGCAATCAGCCCCAGCATTTT	CSAGNRGWGFSNQPQHF	TRBJ1-5	few	TRBD1	TRBV20-1
TGTGCCAGCAGTTATGGACGTCTAGCGGAGTTCGAGCAGTACTTC	CASSYGRLAEFEQYF	TRBJ2-7	many	TRBD2	TRBV6-2/TRBV6-3
TGTGCCAGCAGGCCGCCCGGGACAGGGAACGAGCAGTACTTC	CASRPPGTGNEQYF	TRBJ2-7	few	TRBD1	TRBV11-2
TGTGCCAGCAGTAGCCCGCTGGGCGGGAGCGTCTCCTACGAGCAGTACTTC	CASSSPLGGSVSYEQYF	TRBJ2-7	few	TRBD2	TRBV6-1
TGTGCCAGCAGCTCCAAGACAGGGGGCTATGAGCAGTTCTTC	CASSSKTGGYEQFF	TRBJ2-1	many	TRBD1	TRBV7-3
TGCCCCAGCAGCCACCTGCCCCCAGGGCTGGGAGAGACCCAGTACTTC	CPSSHLPPGLGETQYF	TRBJ2-5	-	-	TRBV4-1
TGTGCCAGCAGGTCAGGGGTAGAGACCCAGTACTTC	CASRSGVETQYF	TRBJ2-5	-	-	TRBV5-4
TGCAGTGCTAGAGTGCCGGGACTCTATGGCTACACCTTC	CSARVPGLYGYTF	TRBJ1-2	few	-	TRBV20-1
TGTGCCATCAGTGAGACTACAGGGACGGGTACTGAAGCTTTCTTT	CAISETTGTGTEAFF	TRBJ1-1	-	-	TRBV10-3
TGTGCCAGCAGCCCCGGGGTGCATCAGCCCCAGCATTTT	CASSPGVHQPQHF	TRBJ1-5	many	-	TRBV7-9
TGCGCCAGCAGCCAAGATCTGGAGGGAGGCTACACCTTC	CASSQDLEGGYTF	TRBJ1-2	-	-	TRBV4-3
TGTGCCAGCAGCCGGGGGGAATCCTACAATGAGCAGTTCTTC	CASSRGESYNEQFF	TRBJ2-1	many	TRBD2	TRBV11-3
TGTGCCAGCAGCTTAGGGGGGGGCGCCGGGGAGCTGTTTTTT	CASSLGGGAGELFF	TRBJ2-2	many	-	TRBV7-2
TGTGCCAGCAGCTTGGTCGCGAACACCGGGGAGCTGTTTTTT	CASSLVANTGELFF	TRBJ2-2	many	-	TRBV5-4